A selection of T cell receptor beta chains follows, all from one sample in a study of blood T cell repertoires in COVID-19. Measured with immunoSEQ multiplex PCR; TCRdb has only the in-frame clones, and not every one. This repertoire shows 110,000 or so clones, 80% to 90% found once; its top ten account for 28%. Material for sequencing was peripheral blood. All receptors come from a man in his 70s with active or convalescent COVID-19. The CDR3 runs from the conserved cysteine through the conserved F or W. Fields, in order: CDR3 DNA, CDR3 protein, D gene, V gene, J gene, clone size. A D gene is named only where the DNA matches it firmly. Some rows have no size entry. The others give once, few or many, or a class for an expanded clone.

TGTGCCAGCAGCCAAATTCAGGATACGCAGTATTTT	CASSQIQDTQYF	.	TRBV4-2	TRBJ2-3	.
TGTGCCAGCAGCCAAGTGGAGGGGAGGAAGAACACTGAAGCTTTCTTT	CASSQVEGRKNTEAFF	.	TRBV3-1/TRBV3-2	TRBJ1-1	.
TGTGCCAGCAGTTACTCGATTGCGGCGGGGGGGGATGAGCAGTTCTTC	CASSYSIAAGGDEQFF	TRBD2	TRBV6-5	TRBJ2-1	.
TGTGCCAGCAACCGGGGTTCTAACACTGAAGCTTTCTTT	CASNRGSNTEAFF	.	TRBV6-5	TRBJ1-1	.
TGTGCCAGCAGCTGGACTTTTCGAGATGAGCAGTTCTTC	CASSWTFRDEQFF	.	TRBV6-5	TRBJ2-1	.
TGTGCCAGCAGCTTGGAGGTTGAGCAGTTCTTC	CASSLEVEQFF	.	TRBV11-1	TRBJ2-1	.
TGTGCCAGCATCCGGGACAGTTATTCACCCCTCCACTTT	CASIRDSYSPLHF	TRBD1	TRBV6-5	TRBJ1-6	.
TGTGCCAGCAGGGACCGAACGGGAGGTGAAGCTTTCTTT	CASRDRTGGEAFF	.	TRBV2	TRBJ1-1	.
TGTGCCAGCAGTGAAAGAACAGGGGGCGCTTATGGGGCTGCACCCCTCCACTTT	CASSERTGGAYGAAPLHF	TRBD1	TRBV2	TRBJ1-6	once
TGTGCCAGCAGTCCATGGGGGACAGTTTACAATGAGCAGTTCTTC	CASSPWGTVYNEQFF	TRBD1	TRBV27	TRBJ2-1	.
TGTGCCAGCAGCTGGACAGGGTACGAGCAGTACTTC	CASSWTGYEQYF	TRBD1	TRBV12-3/TRBV12-4	TRBJ2-7	.